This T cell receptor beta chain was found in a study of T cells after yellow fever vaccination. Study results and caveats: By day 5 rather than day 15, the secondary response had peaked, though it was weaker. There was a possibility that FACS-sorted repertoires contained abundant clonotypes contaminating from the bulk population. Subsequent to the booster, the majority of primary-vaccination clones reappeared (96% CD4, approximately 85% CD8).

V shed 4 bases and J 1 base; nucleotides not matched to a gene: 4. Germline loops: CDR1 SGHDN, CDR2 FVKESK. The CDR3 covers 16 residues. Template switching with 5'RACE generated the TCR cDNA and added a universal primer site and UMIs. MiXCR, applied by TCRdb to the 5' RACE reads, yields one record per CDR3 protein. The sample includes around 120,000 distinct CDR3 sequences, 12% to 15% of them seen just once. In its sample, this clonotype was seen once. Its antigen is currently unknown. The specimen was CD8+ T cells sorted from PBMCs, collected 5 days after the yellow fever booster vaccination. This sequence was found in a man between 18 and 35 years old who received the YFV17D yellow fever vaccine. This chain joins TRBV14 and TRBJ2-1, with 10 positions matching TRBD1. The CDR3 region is CASSPGTGDSYNEQFF. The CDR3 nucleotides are TGTGCCAGCAGCCCAGGGACAGGGGATTCCTACAATGAGCAGTTCTTC.